This T cell receptor (beta chain) was obtained from a study of Graves' ophthalmopathy and Graves' hyperthyroidism. Trimming cost V 6 bases and J 6 bases; bases outside gene matches: 13. Germline values: CDR1 MNHNS, CDR2 SASEGT. The CDR3 sequence is 15 residues long. Points from the study as a whole: Blood also held most thyroid clonotypes expanded above 0.001 frequency.

Researchers took RNA transcripts and amplified TCR beta CDR3 regions from them. First-round RT-PCR with HTBI primers preceded a second-round multiplex PCR. From the multiplex PCR reads, TCRdb called clonotypes with MiXCR, one entry per CDR3 protein. The sample carries 900,000 to 1,200,000 distinct CDR3 sequences, less than 45% recorded once. Notes on this clonotype: Its antigen remains unidentified.

Reliance was placed on clinical symptoms, serum thyroxine, TRAb, thyroid ultrasound and orbital computed tomography for diagnosis. The material sequenced was peripheral blood or thyroid tissue (not recorded which). The chain has TRBV6-1 and TRBJ1-1; 7 nucleotides match TRBD1. The TCR comes from an adult man with Graves' hyperthyroidism. The CDR3 region is CASSHDRASGAEAFF. CDR3 sequence (DNA): TGTGCCAGCAGCCACGACAGGGCATCTGGAGCTGAAGCTTTCTTT.